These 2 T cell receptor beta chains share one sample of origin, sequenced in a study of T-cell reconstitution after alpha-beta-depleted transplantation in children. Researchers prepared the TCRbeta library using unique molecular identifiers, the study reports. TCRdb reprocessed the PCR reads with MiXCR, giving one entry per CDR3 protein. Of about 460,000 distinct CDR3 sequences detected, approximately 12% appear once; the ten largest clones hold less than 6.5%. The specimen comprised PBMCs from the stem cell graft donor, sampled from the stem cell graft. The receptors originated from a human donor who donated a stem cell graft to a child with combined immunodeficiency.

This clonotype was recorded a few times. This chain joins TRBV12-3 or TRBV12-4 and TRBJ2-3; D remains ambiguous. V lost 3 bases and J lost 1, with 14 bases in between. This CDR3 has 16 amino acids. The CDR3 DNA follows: TGTGCCAGCAGTTTCTTTTGGCAACCAGGCACAGATACGCAGTATTTT. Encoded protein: CASSFFWQPGTDTQYF.

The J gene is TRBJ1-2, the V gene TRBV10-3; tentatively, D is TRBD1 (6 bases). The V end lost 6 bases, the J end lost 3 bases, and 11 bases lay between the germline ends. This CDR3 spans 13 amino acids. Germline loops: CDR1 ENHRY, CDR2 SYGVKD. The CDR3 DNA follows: TGTGCCATCAGCGGGACAATAGACTATGGCTACACCTTC. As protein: CAISGTIDYGYTF.